The clone carrying this T cell receptor beta chain was seen only a few times. This record comes from a study of regulatory T cells in long-lasting Graves disease. Across the study: In persistent Graves' disease, antithyroid drugs had been taken for over 5 years and TSH receptor antibodies stayed positive.

Time point: persistent/refractory GD, antithyroid drugs over 5 years with positive TRAb. With RNA extracted from PBMCs as input, the TCR library was made. Looked up from germline, CDR1 is SGHRS and CDR2 is YFSETQ. The CDR3 covers 13 residues. Building of the TCR beta libraries involved iRepertoire HTBI primers and Arm-PCR of CDR3 regions. TCRdb re-analysed the multiplex PCR reads in MiXCR, keeping a single row per CDR3 protein. The sample has 300,000 to 500,000 distinct CDR3 sequences, less than 25% seen once; the top ten hold less than 25%. The chain has TRBV5-1 and TRBJ2-5; D may be TRBD2 (5 bases). The J call is in doubt because the DNA end fits TRBJ2-1 better. This specimen consisted of peripheral blood mononuclear cells (PBMCs), obtained when the disease was refractory, from a patient treated with antithyroid drugs. This TCR derives from a female donor with Graves disease. The CDR3 bases are TGCGCCAGCGGCTGGACTGCCCTCGACGAGCAGTTCTTC. Protein product: CASGWTALDEQFF.